A single sample is the source of the 21 T cell receptor beta chains below, sequenced in a study of spatial heterogeneity in lung cancer. Time point specified: sample taken at primary tumor resection. Material for sequencing was whole RNA from tumor, nontumor lung or frozen PBMC, left unsorted. TCRdb called the 5' RACE reads again in MiXCR, with one record for every CDR3 protein. The table has about 75,000 distinct CDR3 sequences, about 14% seen once. The input for sequencing was PBMCs, taken at surgery. The receptors were gathered from a male donor with early-stage non-small cell lung cancer.

The chain has TRBV7-2 and TRBJ2-1; TRBD2 matches 11 bases. V dropped 3 bases and J dropped 4; count of bases not matched to a gene: 8. CDR1 is SGHTA, CDR2 FQGNSA, per germline. The CDR3 length is 17 residues. CDR3 DNA: TGTGCCAGCAGCTTGGTGGCTAGCGGGAGGATGTACAATGAGCAGTTCTTC. This codes for CASSLVASGRMYNEQFF.

A few counts support this clonotype. V is TRBV15 and J is TRBJ2-7; 7 nucleotides agree with TRBD1. The germline gives CDR1 LNHNV, CDR2 YYDKDF (reference sequence). Losses at the gene ends were 2 bases for V and 2 bases for J; bases not matched to a gene: 9. CDR3 size: 16 residues. The CDR3 reads CATSRRTGTVAYEQYF. As DNA, the CDR3 is TGTGCCACCAGCAGACGGACCGGGACAGTAGCCTACGAGCAGTACTTC.

This clonotype was counted many times. The chain couples TRBV3-1 to TRBJ2-1; 12 bases agree with TRBD2. CDR1 LGHDT and CDR2 YNNKEL come from the germline V gene (reference sequence). This CDR3 contains 16 residues. V dropped 0 bases and J dropped 4; count of bases not matched to a gene: 1. CDR3 nucleotides: TGTGCCAGCAGCCAAGATGGACTAGCGGGGTACAATGAGCAGTTCTTC. Translated: CASSQDGLAGYNEQFF.

A few counts support this clonotype. The genes are TRBV11-2 and TRBJ2-1; 7 nucleotides align to TRBD1. The V gene end was trimmed by 5 bases and the J gene end by 7 bases; junction bases not matched to a gene: 8. Per germline, CDR1 SGHAT and CDR2 FQNNGV. This CDR3 comprises 14 residues. CDR3 DNA: TGTGCCAGCAGCATCCGGGACAGTTGGAATGAGCAGTTCTTC. This sequence encodes CASSIRDSWNEQFF.

The V and J genes are TRBV12-3 or TRBV12-4 and TRBJ1-1; no clear D. The V end was cut by 1 base, the J end by 7 bases, with 10 bases between. The CDR3 is made up of 13 amino acids. The CDR3 nucleotides read TGTGCCAGCAGTTTAGTCAGAGCTGGTGAAGCTTTCTTT. Its protein product is CASSLVRAGEAFF.

The V call is TRBV18, the J call TRBJ2-7, with TRBD2 identical over 11 bases. Trimming cost V 4 bases and J 3 bases; bases outside gene matches: 5. This CDR3 is 15 amino acids long. Germline V gives CDR1 KGHSH, CDR2 LQKENI. The CDR3 DNA reads as TGTGCCAGCTCACGAGGGACTAGCGGATTCTACGAGCAGTACTTC. Residues: CASSRGTSGFYEQYF.

This clonotype has ten or more counts. The V gene is TRBV27, the J gene TRBJ2-3; 13 bases are shared with TRBD2. This CDR3 contains 17 residues. J gave up 1 base and V 3 bases, and 4 bases lay outside the gene matches. Germline CDR1 reads MNHEY; CDR2 reads SMNVEV (reference sequence). The CDR3 region is CASSLWTSGRGTDTQYF. CDR3 in DNA: TGTGCCAGCAGTTTGTGGACTAGCGGGAGAGGCACAGATACGCAGTATTTT.

A few counts support this clonotype. CDR3 amino acids: CAWGYLNTIYF. CDR3 DNA: TGTGCCTGGGGTTATTTAAACACCATATATTTT. The chain links TRBV30 to TRBJ1-3; D unresolved. Germline V gene lookup returns CDR1 GTSNPN and CDR2 SVGIG (reference sequence). Trimming removed 5 bases from V and 6 bases from J, with 8 bases in between. CDR3 length: 11 amino acids.

The chain links TRBV7-2 to TRBJ2-3; D tentatively fits TRBD1 or TRBD2 (7 bases each). Trimming removed 8 bases at V and 2 bases at J, with 11 bases between. Germline V gene lookup returns CDR1 SGHTA and CDR2 FQGNSA. There are 13 residues in the CDR3. The CDR3 nucleotides read TGTGCCAGCCAGGGGGGGGACACAGATACGCAGTATTTT. Amino acid sequence: CASQGGDTDTQYF.

This clonotype has ten or more counts. This sequence joins TRBV7-6 and TRBJ2-1; no definite D call. The CDR3 covers 12 residues. Deletions cut 5 bases from V and 6 bases from J, with 8 bases between. Looked up from germline, CDR1 is SGHVS and CDR2 is FNYEAQ. Here the CDR3 DNA reads TGTGCCAGCAGCCGAATGGTCAATGAGCAGTTCTTC. This gives the protein CASSRMVNEQFF.

The table lists this clonotype with a count of one. One base away lies a much larger clone, so this may be a sequencing read error. The CDR3 spells CATSDGTRPQHF. In DNA, the CDR3 is TGTGCCACCAGTGATGGGACGAGGCCCCAGCATTTT. The rearrangement uses TRBV24-1 and TRBJ1-5; TRBD1 might be the D (5 bases). The germline V gene encodes CDR1 KGHDR and CDR2 SFDVKD. The V end was cut by 3 bases, the J end by 9 bases, with 8 bases between. The CDR3 is 12 amino acids.

The chain recombines TRBV10-3 with TRBJ2-1; D may correspond to TRBD1 or TRBD2 (6 bases each). This CDR3 comprises 16 residues. Germline V lookup: CDR1 ENHRY, CDR2 SYGVKD. V shed 4 bases and J shed 1 base, with 14 bases lying between them. CDR3 protein: CAISGRGPTSYNEQFF. The CDR3 DNA is TGTGCCATCAGTGGACGGGGGCCAACATCCTACAATGAGCAGTTCTTC.

This clonotype showed up just a few times. This chain joins TRBV5-1 and TRBJ1-1, with TRBD1 matching over 8 bases. CDR1 and CDR2 (germline): SGHRS, YFSETQ. V gave up 7 bases and J gave up 1 base; unmatched junction bases: 9. The CDR3 runs 15 residues. CDR3 nucleotides: TGCGCCAGCCGGCCCGGGACAGGATCGAACACTGAAGCTTTCTTT. The encoded protein is CASRPGTGSNTEAFF.

This clonotype was seen at least ten times. The J gene is TRBJ2-3, the V gene TRBV5-5; 8 bases map to TRBD1. Germline-derived CDR1 and CDR2 are SGHKS and YYEKEE (reference sequence). V was pared by 3 bases and J by 3 bases, with 9 bases of the junction left unmatched. The CDR3 is made up of 16 amino acids. The CDR3 DNA reads as TGTGCCAGCAGCTCCTGGGACAGGTCTAGGACAGATACGCAGTATTTT. This codes for CASSSWDRSRTDTQYF.

This clonotype was observed a handful of times. The chain links TRBV19 to TRBJ2-1, with TRBD1 matching 8 bases. The trim removed 9 bases at V and 10 bases at J, leaving 11 bases unmatched. The CDR3 length is 13 residues. The germline V gene has CDR1 LNHDA and CDR2 SQIVND (reference sequence). The chain's CDR3 is CASLGAGGNEQFF. The CDR3 nucleotides read TGTGCCAGCCTAGGGGCAGGGGGCAACGAGCAGTTCTTC. The complete variable domain, with remaining parts taken from reference TRBV19 and TRBJ2-1, reads DGGITQSPKYLFRKEGQNVTLSCEQNLNHDAMYWYRQDPGQGLRLIYYSQIVNDFQKGDIAEGYSVSREKKESFPLTVTSAQKNPTAFYLCASLGAGGNEQFFGPGTRLTVL.

At least ten counts were recorded for this clonotype. The chain employs TRBV10-3 and TRBJ1-1; maybe TRBD1 (6 bases). Per the germline V gene, CDR1 is ENHRY and CDR2 is SYGVKD. Trimming pared 7 bases from V and 1 base from J, leaving 10 bases between. The CDR3 is made up of 13 amino acids. The CDR3 coding sequence is TGTGCCATCAAATTGGGACAGAACACTGAAGCTTTCTTT. It specifies CAIKLGQNTEAFF.

The sample holds a few counts of this clonotype. Written as DNA, the CDR3 is TGTGCCAGCAGCTTTAGCGGGGGGAACACCGGGGAGCTGTTTTTT. Protein sequence: CASSFSGGNTGELFF. The chain employs TRBV7-2 and TRBJ2-2, with TRBD2 matching 9 bases. The germline V gene has CDR1 SGHTA and CDR2 FQGNSA. The CDR3 runs to 15 residues. Trimming removed 3 bases from V and 1 base from J; junction bases left unmatched: 0.

This clonotype has a single count. The chain employs TRBV7-9 and TRBJ1-1, with D hard to call. V was shortened by 0 bases and J by 6 bases, with 8 bases between the two germline ends. This CDR3 region has 13 residues. Germline V CDR1 and CDR2: SEHNR, FQNEAQ (reference sequence). CDR3 loop: CASSLAVSPEAFF. CDR3 nucleotides: TGTGCCAGCAGCTTAGCGGTGAGTCCTGAAGCTTTCTTT.

The chain joins TRBV29-1 to TRBJ1-1; D perhaps matches TRBD1 (5 bases). This CDR3 is built from 10 residues. Germline loops: CDR1 SQVTM, CDR2 ANQGSEA. V gave up 5 bases and J gave up 7 bases, with 8 bases separating them. CDR3 in DNA: TGCAGCGTTTGGGACTTTGAAGCTTTCTTT. Protein product: CSVWDFEAFF.

This clonotype was counted many times. The chain uses TRBV27 and TRBJ2-7, with TRBD2 matching over 8 bases. CDR3 length: 17 residues. With 1 base clipped from V and 6 bases from J, the junction kept 14 bases outside the gene matches. Germline CDR1 is MNHEY and CDR2 is SMNVEV (reference sequence). CDR3 nucleotide sequence: TGTGCCAGCAGTTTATTATCCAGTAGAGCGGGAGTTTCCGAGCAGTACTTC. This encodes CASSLLSSRAGVSEQYF.

The chain joins TRBV11-3 to TRBJ1-1; tentative D call: TRBD1 (5 bases). Trimming cost V 5 bases and J 6 bases, with 13 bases left between them. CDR3 size: 13 residues. Germline CDR1 is SGHNT and CDR2 is YENEEA. The CDR3 loop reads CASSPGGGAEAFF. As DNA, the CDR3 is TGTGCCAGCAGCCCCGGGGGGGGTGCTGAAGCTTTCTTT.